A selection of T cell receptor beta chains follows, all from one sample in a study of T cell repertoires in cytomegalovirus infection. TCRdb analysed the reads with MiXCR anew, one entry per CDR3 protein. The repertoire holds fewer than 550,000 distinct CDR3 sequences, with roughly 30% as singletons. The specimen sequenced was PBMCs. These receptors were collected from a human donor in good health (CMV status not recorded). Some clones in this sample may be carry-over from other donors' samples. Both conserved end residues are part of each CDR3. Each record gives: D gene, J gene, V gene, clone size, CDR3 protein, CDR3 DNA. D genes are given only for firm matches. Clone size is not always given. Where it is, it says once, few, many or a class for expanded clones.

. TRBJ2-5 TRBV7-8 many CASSPEPLAETQYF TGTGCCAGCAGCCCTGAGCCCCTAGCCGAGACCCAGTACTTC
. TRBJ1-2 TRBV28 . CASSPRIGADNNYGYTF TGTGCCAGCAGTCCCCGAATAGGGGCCGATAATAACTATGGCTACACCTTC
. TRBJ1-2 TRBV11-2 . CASSLSALRGYTF TGTGCCAGCAGCTTATCGGCTTTGAGAGGCTACACCTTC
TRBD1 TRBJ1-5 TRBV6-1 . CASSTLNRGPQHF TGTGCCAGCAGTACCTTAAACAGGGGGCCTCAGCATTTT
. TRBJ2-7 TRBV9 . CASSVDPDTDYEQYF TGTGCCAGCAGCGTAGACCCCGACACCGACTACGAGCAGTACTTC
TRBD1 TRBJ2-7 TRBV7-2 few CASSLPPGGTGRSHEQYF TGTGCCAGCAGCTTGCCCCCGGGTGGGACAGGGCGGAGTCACGAGCAGTACTTC
. TRBJ1-1 TRBV10-3 few CAISDPGQMNTEAFF TGTGCCATCAGTGATCCGGGACAAATGAACACTGAAGCTTTCTTT
. TRBJ2-2 TRBV2 . CASSENGQNTWELFF TGTGCCAGCAGTGAAAACGGACAGAACACCTGGGAGCTGTTTTTT
. TRBJ1-5 TRBV4-3 . CASSQGFGGIQPQHF TGCGCCAGCAGCCAAGGCTTCGGGGGTATTCAGCCCCAGCATTTT
. TRBJ1-5 TRBV7-2 many CASSQKIGVGQPQHF TGTGCCAGCAGCCAAAAAATCGGGGTCGGTCAGCCCCAGCATTTT
. TRBJ2-7 TRBV27 . CASRKFPTSSYEQYF TGTGCCAGCAGAAAATTCCCAACGAGCTCCTACGAGCAGTACTTC
TRBD1 TRBJ1-5 TRBV6-1 . CASSEARDRGLGSNQPQHF TGTGCCAGCAGTGAAGCTCGGGACAGGGGGCTCGGTTCGAATCAGCCCCAGCATTTT
. TRBJ1-3 TRBV7-6 many CASSLGSSLLAGNTIYF TGTGCCAGCAGCTTAGGTAGCTCCCTGCTTGCTGGAAACACCATATATTTT
. TRBJ1-2 TRBV25-1 . CASSELGDYGYTF TGTGCCAGCAGTGAATTGGGTGACTATGGCTACACCTTC
. TRBJ1-4 TRBV6-5 . CASSWDSVATNEKLFF TGTGCCAGCAGCTGGGACTCAGTTGCAACTAATGAAAAACTGTTTTTT
. TRBJ1-5 TRBV6-1 . CASRSSVGGGVSQPQHF TGTGCCAGCAGGTCCTCCGTGGGGGGGGGGGTGAGTCAGCCCCAGCATTTT
. TRBJ2-5 TRBV12-3/TRBV12-4 few CASIGGGETQYF TGTGCCAGCATCGGGGGTGGGGAGACCCAGTACTTC
TRBD2 TRBJ2-5 TRBV7-6 many CASSHSGGQETQYF TGTGCCAGCAGCCATAGCGGGGGGCAAGAGACCCAGTACTTC
TRBD1 TRBJ1-1 TRBV19 . CASSKEGAWTEAFF TGTGCCAGTAGTAAGGAGGGGGCCTGGACTGAAGCTTTCTTT
TRBD2 TRBJ2-1 TRBV4-3 . CASSQVFSGGNEQFF TGCGCCAGCAGCCAAGTTTTTTCGGGGGGCAATGAGCAGTTCTTC
. TRBJ2-5 TRBV23-1 few CASSHSPGAIQETQYF TGCGCCAGCAGCCACTCCCCCGGGGCCATCCAAGAGACCCAGTACTTC
. TRBJ2-7 TRBV7-9 . CASSPGTSPRKFNEQYF TGTGCCAGCAGCCCAGGGACATCCCCCCGGAAATTTAACGAGCAGTACTTC
. TRBJ2-1 TRBV20-1 once CSARDLRRGSYNEQFF TGCAGTGCTAGAGATTTGAGGCGGGGCTCCTACAATGAGCAGTTCTTC
. TRBJ2-1 TRBV7-9 many CASSGDGHNEQFF TGTGCCAGCAGCGGAGACGGCCACAATGAGCAGTTCTTC
. TRBJ2-2 TRBV6-1 . CASKMEVWGTGELFF TGTGCCAGCAAAATGGAGGTCTGGGGAACCGGGGAGCTGTTTTTT